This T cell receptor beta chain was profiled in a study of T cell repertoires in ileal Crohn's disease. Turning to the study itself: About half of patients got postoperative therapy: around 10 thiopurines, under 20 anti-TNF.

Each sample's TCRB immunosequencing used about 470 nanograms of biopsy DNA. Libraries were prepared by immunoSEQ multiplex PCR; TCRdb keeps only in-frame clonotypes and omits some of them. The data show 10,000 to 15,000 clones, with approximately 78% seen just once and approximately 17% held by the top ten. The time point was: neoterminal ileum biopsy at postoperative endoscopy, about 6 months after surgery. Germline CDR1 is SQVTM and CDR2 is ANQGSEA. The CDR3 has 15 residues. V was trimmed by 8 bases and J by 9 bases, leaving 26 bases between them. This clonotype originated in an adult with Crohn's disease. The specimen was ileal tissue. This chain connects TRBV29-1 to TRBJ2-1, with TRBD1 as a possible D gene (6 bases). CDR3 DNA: TGCAGCACGATACACAGGGTAATATCCGCGGGTGAGCAGTTCTTC. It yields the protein CSTIHRVISAGEQFF.